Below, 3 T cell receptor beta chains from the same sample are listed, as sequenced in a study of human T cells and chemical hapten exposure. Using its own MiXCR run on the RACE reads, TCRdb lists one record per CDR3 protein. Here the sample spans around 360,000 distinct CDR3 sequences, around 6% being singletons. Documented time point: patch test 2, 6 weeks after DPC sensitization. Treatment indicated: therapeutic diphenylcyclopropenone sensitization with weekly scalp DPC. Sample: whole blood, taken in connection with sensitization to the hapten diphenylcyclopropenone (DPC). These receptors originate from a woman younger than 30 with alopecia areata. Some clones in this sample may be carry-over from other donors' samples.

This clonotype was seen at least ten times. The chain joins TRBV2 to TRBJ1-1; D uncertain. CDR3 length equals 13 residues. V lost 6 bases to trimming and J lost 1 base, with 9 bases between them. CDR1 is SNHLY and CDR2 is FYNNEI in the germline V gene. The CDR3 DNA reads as TGTGCCAGCAGGACGACATGGAACACTGAAGCTTTCTTT. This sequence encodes CASRTTWNTEAFF.

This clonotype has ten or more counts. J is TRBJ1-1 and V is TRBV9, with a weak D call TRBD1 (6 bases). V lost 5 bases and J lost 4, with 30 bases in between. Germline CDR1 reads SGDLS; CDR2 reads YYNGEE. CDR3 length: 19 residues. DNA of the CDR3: TGTGCCAGCAGTGCGGTAAATCTAGGTCCAGGGCGAGGGGGCACTGAAGCTTTCTTT. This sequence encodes CASSAVNLGPGRGGTEAFF.

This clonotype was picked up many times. CDR3 DNA: TGTGCCAGGGGGGACGGCTCCTATAATTCACCCCTCCACTTT. This encodes CARGDGSYNSPLHF. The chain recombines TRBV2 with TRBJ1-6; tentatively, D is TRBD1 (5 bases). Between the trimmed V and J ends, which lost 9 bases and 0 bases, there was a span of 9 bases. There are 14 residues in the CDR3. Germline assignment: CDR1 SNHLY and CDR2 FYNNEI.